This T cell receptor beta chain is from a study of neurological immune-mediated disorders. General study findings and limits: Among 34 multiple sclerosis patients, 18 had repertoires that phylogenetic grouping placed in one related-CDR3 cluster, a possible signature. Multiple sclerosis patients had less TCR clonal expansion than even healthy controls, unlike HTLV-1-associated myelopathy.

This clonotype was counted at least ten times. Its cognate antigen is unknown. The cDNA came from 5'RACE with 10-nucleotide random UMIs. TCRdb passed the 5' RACE reads through MiXCR, listing each CDR3 protein once. The repertoire holds 30,000 to 40,000 distinct CDR3 sequences, with about 3.8% as singletons. Trimming pared 4 bases from V and 4 bases from J, leaving 15 bases between. In germline, CDR1 is SGHRS, CDR2 YFSETQ. The CDR3 covers 15 residues. Material for sequencing was PBMCs. The V call is TRBV5-1, the J call TRBJ2-1; the D call may be TRBD1 or TRBD2 (5 bases each). This clonotype was sampled from a man aged 25-45 years with multiple sclerosis. DNA of the CDR3: TGCGCCAGCAGCCCGACCGGGACCCCTTACAATGAGCAGTTCTTC. Its translation is CASSPTGTPYNEQFF.